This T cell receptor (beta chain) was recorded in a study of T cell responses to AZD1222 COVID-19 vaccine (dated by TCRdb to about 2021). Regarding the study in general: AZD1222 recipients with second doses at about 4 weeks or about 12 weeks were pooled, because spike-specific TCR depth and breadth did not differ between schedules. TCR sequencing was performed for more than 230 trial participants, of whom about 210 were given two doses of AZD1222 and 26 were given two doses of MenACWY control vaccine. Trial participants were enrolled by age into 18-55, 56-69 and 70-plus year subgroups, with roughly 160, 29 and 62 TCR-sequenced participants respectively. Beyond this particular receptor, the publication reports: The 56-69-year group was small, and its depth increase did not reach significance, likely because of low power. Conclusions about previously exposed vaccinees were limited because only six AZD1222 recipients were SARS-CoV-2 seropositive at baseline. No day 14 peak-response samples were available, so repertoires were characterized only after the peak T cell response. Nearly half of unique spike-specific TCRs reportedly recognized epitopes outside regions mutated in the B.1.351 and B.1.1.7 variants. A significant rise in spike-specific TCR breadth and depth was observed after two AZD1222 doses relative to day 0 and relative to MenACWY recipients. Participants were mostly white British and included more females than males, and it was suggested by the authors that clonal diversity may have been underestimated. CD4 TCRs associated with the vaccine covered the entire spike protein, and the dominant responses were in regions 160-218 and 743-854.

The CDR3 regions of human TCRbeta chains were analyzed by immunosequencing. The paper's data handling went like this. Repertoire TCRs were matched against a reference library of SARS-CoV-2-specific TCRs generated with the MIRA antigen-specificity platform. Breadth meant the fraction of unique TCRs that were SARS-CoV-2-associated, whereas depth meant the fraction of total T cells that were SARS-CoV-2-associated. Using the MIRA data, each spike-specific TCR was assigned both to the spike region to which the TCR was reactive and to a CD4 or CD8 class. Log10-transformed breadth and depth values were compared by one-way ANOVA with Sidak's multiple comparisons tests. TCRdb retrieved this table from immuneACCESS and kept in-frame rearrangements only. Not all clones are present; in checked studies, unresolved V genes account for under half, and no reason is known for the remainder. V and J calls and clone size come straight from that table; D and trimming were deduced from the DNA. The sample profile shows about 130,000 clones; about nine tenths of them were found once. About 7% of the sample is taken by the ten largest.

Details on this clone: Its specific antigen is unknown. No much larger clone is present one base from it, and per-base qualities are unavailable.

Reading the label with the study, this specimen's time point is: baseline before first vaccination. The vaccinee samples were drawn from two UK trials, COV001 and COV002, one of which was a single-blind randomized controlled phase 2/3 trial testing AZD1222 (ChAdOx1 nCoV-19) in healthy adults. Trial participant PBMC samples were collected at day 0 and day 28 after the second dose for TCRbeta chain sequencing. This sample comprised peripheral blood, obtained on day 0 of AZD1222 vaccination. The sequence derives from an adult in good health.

The CDR3 protein: CASRLDPVAGQPQHF. The sequenced DNA is TGTGCCAGCAGGCTAGACCCTGTCGCGGGGCAGCCCCAGCATTTT. The chain joins TRBV7-2 to TRBJ1-5, with no reliable assignment of the D segment. CDR1 and CDR2, looked up from the germline V gene, are SGHTA and FQGNSA. The CDR3 measures 15 amino acids from cysteine to phenylalanine. Only CDR3 DNA is held: 45 bases, read in frame from base 1. V is reduced by 6 bases and J by 7 bases, leaving a spacing of 19 bases between them. With the rest looked up from the reference TRBV7-2 and TRBJ1-5 genes rather than sequenced, the full variable domain is GAGVSQSPSNKVTEKGKDVELRCDPISGHTALYWYRQSLGQGLEFLIYFQGNSAPDKSGLPSDRFSAERTGGSVSTLTIQRTQQEDSAVYLCASRLDPVAGQPQHFGDGTRLSIL.